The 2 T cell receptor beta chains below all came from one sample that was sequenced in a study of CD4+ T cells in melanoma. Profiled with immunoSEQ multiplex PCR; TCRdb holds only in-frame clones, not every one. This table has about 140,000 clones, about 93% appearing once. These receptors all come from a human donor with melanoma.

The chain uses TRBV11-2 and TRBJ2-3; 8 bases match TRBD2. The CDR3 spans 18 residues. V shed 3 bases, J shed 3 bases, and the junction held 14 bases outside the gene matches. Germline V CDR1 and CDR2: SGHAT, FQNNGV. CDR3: CASSFAPGRGVGTDTQYF. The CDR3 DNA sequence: TGTGCCAGCAGCTTCGCCCCGGGGCGGGGGGTTGGGACAGATACGCAGTATTTT.

In DNA form, the CDR3 reads TGTGCCAGCAGGGGTACTAGCGGGGGGGCCGGTGGAAAGACCCAGTACTTC. This encodes CASRGTSGGAGGKTQYF. The V and J genes are TRBV2 and TRBJ2-5, with TRBD2 matching over 13 bases. Trimming took 6 bases from V and 6 from J; bases not matched to a gene: 13. This CDR3 contains 17 residues. Germline V lookup: CDR1 SNHLY, CDR2 FYNNEI.